The 30 T cell receptor beta chains given below trace back to one sample, sequenced in a study of radiation and T cells in renal cell carcinoma. Profiled with immunoSEQ multiplex PCR; TCRdb holds only in-frame clones, not every one. Among 13,000 or so clones, around 60% were seen once, and the ten largest hold 10% to 15%. The treatment denotes: treatment-naive control, cytoreductive nephrectomy. The sequenced sample was tumor tissue, obtained from a patient whose treatment was nephrectomy without radiotherapy. The receptor set was obtained from a man over 45 with renal cell carcinoma.

This clone was observed a single time. The CDR3 loop is CASSSPREGDIQYF. CDR3 DNA sequence: TGTGCCAGCAGTTCCCCCAGGGAGGGAGACATTCAGTACTTC. The chain couples TRBV6-1 to TRBJ2-4; 7 bases fit TRBD2. Germline V gene lookup returns CDR1 MNHNS and CDR2 SASEGT. CDR3 size: 14 residues. V lost 5 bases, J lost 8 bases, and 9 bases stayed unmatched.

V gene TRBV5-1 combines with J gene TRBJ1-1; tentative D call: TRBD1 (5 bases). Trimming took off 6 bases at V and 6 bases at J, with 9 bases between the two ends. The CDR3 has 11 residues. CDR1 is SGHRS and CDR2 is YFSETQ in the germline V gene. CDR3 protein: CASTLGAEAFF. CDR3 bases: TGCGCCAGCACGTTGGGGGCTGAAGCTTTCTTT.

In its sample, this clone ranks as medium-sized. The CDR3 here is CASSFGAAGGQPQHF. As DNA, the CDR3 is TGTGCCAGCAGCTTTGGGGCGGCGGGGGGTCAGCCCCAGCATTTT. The V and J genes are TRBV7-9 and TRBJ1-5, with D perhaps TRBD1 (5 bases). V lost 3 bases and J 6 bases, leaving 15 bases between the germline ends. There are 15 residues in the CDR3. Germline assignment: CDR1 SEHNR and CDR2 FQNEAQ (reference sequence).

This sequence joins TRBV18 and TRBJ1-5, with D perhaps TRBD1 (6 bases). Germline-derived CDR1 and CDR2 are KGHSH and LQKENI. The germline V and J ends were trimmed by 3 bases and 1 base, with 10 bases remaining between them. The length of the CDR3 is 15 residues. CDR3 DNA sequence: TGTGCCAGCTCACCTAATCAGGGGAGCAATCAGCCCCAGCATTTT. This encodes CASSPNQGSNQPQHF.

The V call is TRBV19, the J call TRBJ1-2; D not resolved. The germline CDR1 and CDR2 sequences are LNHDA and SQIVND (reference sequence). V was cut by 1 base and J by 1 base, with 10 bases left in between. The CDR3 totals 15 residues. This CDR3 reads CASSIVGRDNYGYTF. The CDR3 DNA reads as TGTGCCAGTAGTATAGTAGGACGGGATAACTATGGCTACACCTTC.

The chain couples TRBV6-6 to TRBJ2-7; the D gene could be TRBD1 or TRBD2 (5 bases each). This CDR3 region has 15 residues. V was pared by 5 bases and J by 0 bases, with 14 bases between. Germline CDR1 is MNHNY and CDR2 is SVGAGI (reference sequence). CDR3 protein: CASSPSRGTSYEQYF. CDR3 in DNA: TGTGCCAGCAGTCCCTCTAGAGGGACCTCCTACGAGCAGTACTTC.

The genes are TRBV7-7 and TRBJ2-3; D might be TRBD2 (6 bases). The CDR3 contains 15 residues. CDR1 is SSHAT and CDR2 is FNYEAQ in the germline V gene (reference sequence). Trimming stripped 2 bases from V and 3 bases from J, with 12 bases between. The CDR3 bases are TGTGCCAGCAGCTTAATCGGCGGGGTGACAGATACGCAGTATTTT. Amino acids: CASSLIGGVTDTQYF.

The chain recombines TRBV19 with TRBJ1-4, with 8 bases matching TRBD1. J was trimmed by 4 bases and V by 3 bases; bases with no gene match: 4. The length of the CDR3 is 15 residues. Per germline, CDR1 LNHDA and CDR2 SQIVND (reference sequence). The CDR3 region is CASSIRTGFNEKLFF. DNA of the CDR3: TGTGCCAGTAGTATCAGGACAGGGTTTAATGAAAAACTGTTTTTT.

The CDR3 bases are TGTGCCAGCAGCCAGGGGGGCGGAAACACCATATATTTT. Protein sequence: CASSQGGGNTIYF. This chain links TRBV6-1 with TRBJ1-3; TRBD1 agrees at 7 bases. Trimming at V came to 6 bases and at J to 4 bases, leaving 3 bases not matched to a gene. The length of the CDR3 is 13 residues. The V gene's germline CDR1 is MNHNS and CDR2 SASEGT.

Only one count was recorded for this clone. The chain has TRBV7-3 and TRBJ2-1; D is unclear. CDR1 SGHTA and CDR2 FQGTGA come from the germline V gene. The CDR3 consists of 13 residues. Trimming took 2 bases from V and 8 from J, leaving 10 bases between them. This CDR3 is CASSLSRDDEQFF. Here the CDR3 DNA reads TGTGCCAGCAGCTTATCAAGAGATGATGAGCAGTTCTTC.

The chain joins TRBV30 to TRBJ1-6; D is undetermined. Trimming took 2 bases from V and 7 from J, leaving 3 bases between them. Germline V gives CDR1 GTSNPN, CDR2 SVGIG (reference sequence). The length of the CDR3 is 11 residues. The CDR3 loop reads CAWSLNSPLHF. The CDR3 region has the DNA TGTGCCTGGAGTCTCAATTCACCCCTCCACTTT.

This clone rates as medium-sized. The genes are TRBV2 and TRBJ1-5; weak D call: TRBD1 (5 bases). The ends were cut back, 1 base at V and 0 bases at J, with 13 bases in the middle. CDR1 and CDR2 (germline): SNHLY, FYNNEI. There are 17 residues in the CDR3. This CDR3 is CASSEDGTSLSNQPQHF. For the CDR3, the DNA is TGTGCCAGCAGTGAAGATGGGACCTCTCTTAGCAATCAGCCCCAGCATTTT.

The chain couples TRBV15 to TRBJ1-5; unclear D gene. CDR1 and CDR2 (germline): LNHNV, YYDKDF (reference sequence). V was cut by 3 bases and J by 2 bases, with 11 bases left in between. CDR3 size: 15 residues. Written as DNA, the CDR3 is TGTGCCACCAGCAGGGATTATGCACGCAATCAGCCCCAGCATTTT. It codes for CATSRDYARNQPQHF.

V and J are TRBV30 and TRBJ2-7; D may be TRBD1 (5 bases). Germline assignment: CDR1 GTSNPN and CDR2 SVGIG (reference sequence). V lost 1 base and J lost 3, with 7 bases in between. The CDR3 extends over 12 amino acids. CDR3 in DNA: TGTGCCTGGAGTGAGGGGCTCTACGAGCAGTACTTC. It encodes CAWSEGLYEQYF.

This chain uses TRBV7-8 with TRBJ2-3; D is ambiguous. The CDR3 is 13 residues long. Germline V gene lookup returns CDR1 SGHVS and CDR2 FQNEAQ. The V end lost 5 bases, the J end lost 8 bases, and 14 bases lay between the germline ends. CDR3 in amino acids: CASSPTDGRTQYF. For the CDR3, the DNA is TGTGCCAGCAGCCCAACCGATGGTCGTACGCAGTATTTT.

This clone is a singleton in its sample. The V and J genes are TRBV30 and TRBJ2-2, with a possible D match to TRBD1 (6 bases). Trimming removed 0 bases from V and 2 bases from J, with 10 bases in between. Germline V gene lookup returns CDR1 GTSNPN and CDR2 SVGIG (reference sequence). This CDR3 spans 15 amino acids. The CDR3 region is CAWSVQGGNTGELFF. DNA for the CDR3: TGTGCCTGGAGTGTACAGGGTGGAAACACCGGGGAGCTGTTTTTT. The variable domain in full, completed from reference TRBV30 and TRBJ2-2, reads SQTIHQWPATLVQPVGSPLSLECTVEGTSNPNLYWYRQAAGRGLQLLFYSVGIGQISSEVPQNLSASRPQDRQFILSSKKLLLSDSGFYLCAWSVQGGNTGELFFGEGSRLTVL.

This clone has just a few counts. V is TRBV10-1 and J is TRBJ1-1, with a tentative D call TRBD1 (5 bases). CDR1 and CDR2 (germline): WNHNN, SYGVQD (reference sequence). V was shortened by 0 bases and J by 7 bases, with 9 bases between the two germline ends. The CDR3 covers 13 residues. The CDR3 reads CASSESKTGEAFF. The CDR3 DNA reads TGCGCCAGCAGTGAGTCGAAAACAGGTGAAGCTTTCTTT.

Details on this clone: The sample holds other DNA sequences that translate to the same CDR3. This chain links TRBV19 with TRBJ2-6; D is uncertain. V lost 4 bases and J lost 0, with 4 bases in between. This CDR3 comprises 14 residues. From germline, CDR1 is LNHDA and CDR2 SQIVND (reference sequence). In DNA form, the CDR3 reads TGTGCCAGTAGTACAGACTCTGGGGCCAACGTCCTGACTTTC. Translating gives CASSTDSGANVLTF.

The CDR3 DNA reads as TGTGCCAGTAGCCGCGAGCGGAATAGCAATCAGCCCCAGCATTTT. Translation gives CASSRERNSNQPQHF. This chain connects TRBV19 to TRBJ1-5; unclear D gene. Germline V gene lookup returns CDR1 LNHDA and CDR2 SQIVND (reference sequence). This CDR3 region has 15 residues. V lost 6 bases and J 0 bases, leaving 12 bases between the germline ends.

The CDR3 DNA sequence: TGCGCCAGCAGTCAGGGGGCGCTGGACTCACCCCTCCACTTT. Its protein is CASSQGALDSPLHF. J is TRBJ1-6 and V is TRBV5-1; 8 bases match TRBD1. Germline CDR1 SGHRS, CDR2 YFSETQ. Losses at the gene ends were 5 bases for V and 10 bases for J; bases not matched to a gene: 8. This CDR3 is 14 amino acids long.

The chain joins TRBV28 to TRBJ1-6; possibly TRBD1 for D (5 bases). In germline, CDR1 is MDHEN, CDR2 SYDVKM. The CDR3 is 13 amino acids. Trimming took 1 base from V and 7 from J, leaving 5 bases between them. This chain's CDR3 is CASSLYRNSPLHF. The CDR3 coding sequence is TGTGCCAGCAGTTTATACAGGAATTCACCCCTCCACTTT. Full variable domain (rest looked up from reference TRBV28 and TRBJ1-6): DVKVTQSSRYLVKRTGEKVFLECVQDMDHENMFWYRQDPGLGLRLIYFSYDVKMKEKGDIPEGYSVSREKKERFSLILESASTNQTSMYLCASSLYRNSPLHFGNGTRLTVT.

The chain links TRBV30 to TRBJ1-5, with 8 bases lining up with TRBD1. Unmatched junction bases numbered 10, after V lost 8 bases and J lost 4 bases. CDR1 and CDR2 from the germline V gene are GTSNPN and SVGIG (reference sequence). The CDR3 length is 14 residues. This CDR3 reads CAGLGTGQNQPQHF. For the CDR3, the DNA is TGTGCCGGATTAGGGACAGGTCAAAATCAGCCCCAGCATTTT.

By share, this clone ranks as medium-sized. Additional DNA sequences in this sample encode the identical CDR3. The chain carries TRBV19 and TRBJ1-2, with a possible D match to TRBD1 (5 bases). Trimming took 0 bases from V and 2 from J, leaving 16 bases between them. The CDR3 covers 17 residues. From germline, CDR1 is LNHDA and CDR2 SQIVND (reference sequence). The CDR3 loop is CASSIDLLTGANYGYTF. The CDR3 region has the DNA TGTGCCAGTAGTATAGATCTATTAACAGGAGCCAACTATGGCTACACCTTC.

V usage is TRBV30 and J usage is TRBJ1-4; possible D gene TRBD1, 5 bases. Per germline, CDR1 GTSNPN and CDR2 SVGIG (reference sequence). V was trimmed by 4 bases and J by 8 bases, leaving 14 bases between them. The CDR3 is made up of 13 amino acids. CDR3 nucleotide sequence: TGTGCCTGGACGGGACGGGCTATCGAAAAACTGTTTTTT. Its translation: CAWTGRAIEKLFF.

CDR3 amino acids: CASSGGQYSNQPQHF. In nucleotides, the CDR3 is TGTGCCAGCAGTGGAGGACAGTATAGCAATCAGCCCCAGCATTTT. The V call is TRBV6-1, the J call TRBJ1-5; tentatively, D is TRBD1 (6 bases). V lost 4 bases, J lost 0 bases, and 10 bases lay in between. Germline V lookup: CDR1 MNHNS, CDR2 SASEGT. The CDR3 sequence is 15 residues long.

The rearrangement links TRBV6-5 to TRBJ2-2, with D perhaps matching TRBD2 (6 bases). This CDR3 is built from 13 residues. In germline, CDR1 is MNHEY, CDR2 SVGAGI. Trimming left V 8 bases short and J 7 bases short, with 14 bases between. CDR3 amino acids: CASWGTGDGELFF. CDR3 DNA sequence: TGTGCCAGCTGGGGGACGGGAGACGGGGAGCTGTTTTTT.

This clone is large within its sample. This chain links TRBV5-1 with TRBJ1-1; D not resolved. In germline, CDR1 is SGHRS, CDR2 YFSETQ. Trimming cost V 0 bases and J 5 bases, with 8 bases left between them. The CDR3 contains 13 residues. The CDR3 is CASSLAGYTEAFF. The CDR3, as DNA: TGCGCCAGCAGCTTGGCCGGGTATACTGAAGCTTTCTTT.

This clone was seen a handful of times. The rearrangement joins TRBV11-1 to TRBJ1-1; 7 bases match TRBD1. The CDR3 is 14 residues long. Germline V gives CDR1 SGHAT, CDR2 FQDESV (reference sequence). The V and J ends lost 7 bases and 2 bases, in that order; junction bases with no gene match: 7. DNA of the CDR3: TGTGCCAGCAAGCTAACAGGGGTTAACACTGAAGCTTTCTTT. Protein product: CASKLTGVNTEAFF.

The chain links TRBV27 to TRBJ2-2; D is ambiguous. In germline, CDR1 is MNHEY, CDR2 SMNVEV (reference sequence). There are 17 residues in the CDR3. V lost 6 bases and J lost 4, with 21 bases in between. The CDR3 DNA follows: TGTGCCAGCAGCCCTCGCCCCCCACAGAGCCCCACCGGGGAGCTGTTTTTT. Its protein product is CASSPRPPQSPTGELFF.

The chain joins TRBV5-1 to TRBJ2-7; TRBD2 aligns across 8 bases. Germline assignment: CDR1 SGHRS and CDR2 YFSETQ. V trimming: 7 bases; J trimming: 3 bases; junction bases outside the gene matches: 12. CDR3 size: 15 residues. For the CDR3, the DNA is TGCGCCAGCGGACCGGGGGGGACTACCCACTACGAGCAGTACTTC. Translating gives CASGPGGTTHYEQYF.